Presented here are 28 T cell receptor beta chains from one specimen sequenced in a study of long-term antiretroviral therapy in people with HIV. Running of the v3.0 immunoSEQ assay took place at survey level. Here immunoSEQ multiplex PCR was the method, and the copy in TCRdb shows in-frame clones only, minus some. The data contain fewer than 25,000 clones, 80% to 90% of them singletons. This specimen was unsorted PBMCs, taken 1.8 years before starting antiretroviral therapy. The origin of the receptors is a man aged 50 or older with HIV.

The DNA of the CDR3 is TGCGCCAGCAGCTTGACAGGCGGGGGGGAGACCCAGTACTTC. Amino acid sequence: CASSLTGGGETQYF. J is TRBJ2-5 and V is TRBV5-1; TRBD2 matches 8 bases. The V gene end was trimmed by 1 base and the J gene end by 5 bases; junction bases not matched to a gene: 4. The CDR3 covers 14 residues. In germline, CDR1 is SGHRS, CDR2 YFSETQ.

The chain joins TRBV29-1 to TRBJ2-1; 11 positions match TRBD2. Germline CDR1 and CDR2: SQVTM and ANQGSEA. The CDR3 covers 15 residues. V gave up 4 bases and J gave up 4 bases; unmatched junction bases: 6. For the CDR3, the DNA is TGCAGCGTTGGTTCCCTAGCGGGGGGTTACAATGAGCAGTTCTTC. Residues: CSVGSLAGGYNEQFF.

The CDR3 loop is CASSQALGTFYGYTF. CDR3 in DNA: TGTGCCAGCAGCCAGGCGCTTGGGACGTTCTATGGCTACACCTTC. This sequence joins TRBV14 and TRBJ1-2; perhaps TRBD1 as D (5 bases). The V end lost 3 bases, the J end lost 4 bases, and 15 bases lay between the germline ends. Germline V gene lookup returns CDR1 SGHDN and CDR2 FVKESK. The CDR3 consists of 15 residues.

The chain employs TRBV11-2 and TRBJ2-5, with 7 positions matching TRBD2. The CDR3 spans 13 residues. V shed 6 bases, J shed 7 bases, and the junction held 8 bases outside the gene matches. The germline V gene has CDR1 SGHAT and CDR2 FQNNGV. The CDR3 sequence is CASRDTSVGTQYF. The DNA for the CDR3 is TGTGCCAGCAGGGATACTAGCGTGGGGACCCAGTACTTC.

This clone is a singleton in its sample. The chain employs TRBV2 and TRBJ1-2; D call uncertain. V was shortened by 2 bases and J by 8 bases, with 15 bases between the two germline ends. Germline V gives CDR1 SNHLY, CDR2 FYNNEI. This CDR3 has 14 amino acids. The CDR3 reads CASSEFEGVRGYTF. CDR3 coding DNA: TGTGCCAGCAGTGAATTCGAAGGAGTTCGGGGCTACACCTTC. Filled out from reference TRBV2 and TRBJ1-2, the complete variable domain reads EPEVTQTPSHQVTQMGQEVILRCVPISNHLYFYWYRQILGQKVEFLVSFYNNEISEKSEIFDDQFSVERPDGSNFTLKIRSTKLEDSAMYFCASSEFEGVRGYTFGSGTRLTVV.

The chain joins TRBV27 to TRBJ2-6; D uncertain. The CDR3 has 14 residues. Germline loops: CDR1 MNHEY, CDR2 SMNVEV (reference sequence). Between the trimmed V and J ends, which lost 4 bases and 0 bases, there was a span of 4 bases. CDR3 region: CASSSSSGANVLTF. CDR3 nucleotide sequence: TGTGCCAGCAGTTCCAGCTCTGGGGCCAACGTCCTGACTTTC.

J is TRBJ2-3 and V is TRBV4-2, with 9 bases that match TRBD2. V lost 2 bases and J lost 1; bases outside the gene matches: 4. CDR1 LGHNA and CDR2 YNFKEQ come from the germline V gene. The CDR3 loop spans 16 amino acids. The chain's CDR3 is CASSQLIAGGTDTQYF. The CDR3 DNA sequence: TGTGCCAGCAGCCAACTAATAGCGGGAGGCACAGATACGCAGTATTTT.

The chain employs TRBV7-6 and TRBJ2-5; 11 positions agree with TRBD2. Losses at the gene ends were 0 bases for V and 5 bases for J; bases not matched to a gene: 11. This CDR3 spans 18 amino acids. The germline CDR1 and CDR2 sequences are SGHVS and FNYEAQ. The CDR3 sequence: CASSLAGTSGSWGETQYF. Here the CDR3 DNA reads TGTGCCAGCAGCTTAGCGGGAACTAGCGGGAGTTGGGGGGAGACCCAGTACTTC.

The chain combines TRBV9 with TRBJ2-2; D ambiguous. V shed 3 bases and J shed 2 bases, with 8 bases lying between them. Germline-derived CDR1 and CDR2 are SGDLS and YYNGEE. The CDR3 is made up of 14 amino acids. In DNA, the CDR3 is TGTGCCAGCAGCGACAGCCCAAACACCGGGGAGCTGTTTTTT. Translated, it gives CASSDSPNTGELFF. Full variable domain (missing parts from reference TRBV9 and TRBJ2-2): DSGVTQTPKHLITATGQRVTLRCSPRSGDLSVYWYQQSLDQGLQFLIQYYNGEERAKGNILERFSAQQFPDLHSELNLSSLELGDSALYFCASSDSPNTGELFFGEGSRLTVL.

CDR3 residues: CASSEDAGLGEQYF. The DNA for the CDR3 is TGTGCCAGCAGTGAAGATGCGGGGCTGGGCGAGCAGTACTTC. The chain recombines TRBV6-1 with TRBJ2-7; possibly TRBD2 for D (6 bases). CDR1 is MNHNS and CDR2 is SASEGT in the germline V gene. V gave up 1 base and J gave up 6 bases, with 13 bases separating them. CDR3 length: 14 amino acids.

Written as DNA, the CDR3 is TGTGCCATCAGTGACCCCCAGGGGGGCGGGACTAGCACAGATACGCAGTATTTT. Translating gives CAISDPQGGGTSTDTQYF. V usage is TRBV10-3 and J usage is TRBJ2-3; TRBD1 is a possible D gene (7 bases). Per germline, CDR1 ENHRY and CDR2 SYGVKD. This CDR3 has 18 residues. The V end was cut by 3 bases, the J end by 0 bases, with 19 bases between.

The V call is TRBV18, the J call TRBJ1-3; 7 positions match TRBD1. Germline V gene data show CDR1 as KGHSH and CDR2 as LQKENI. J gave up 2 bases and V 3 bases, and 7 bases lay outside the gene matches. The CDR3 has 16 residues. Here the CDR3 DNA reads TGTGCCAGCTCACCGAACCGGGACAGCCCTGGAAACACCATATATTTT. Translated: CASSPNRDSPGNTIYF. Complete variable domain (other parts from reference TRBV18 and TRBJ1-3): NAGVMQNPRHLVRRRGQEARLRCSPMKGHSHVYWYRQLPEEGLKFMVYLQKENIIDESGMPKERFSAEFPKEGPSILRIQQVVRGDSAAYFCASSPNRDSPGNTIYFGEGSWLTVV.

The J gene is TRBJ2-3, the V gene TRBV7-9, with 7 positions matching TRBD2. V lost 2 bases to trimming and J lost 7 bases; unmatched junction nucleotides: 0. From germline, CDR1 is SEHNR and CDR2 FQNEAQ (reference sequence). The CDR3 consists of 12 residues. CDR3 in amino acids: CASSLSGNTQYF. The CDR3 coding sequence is TGTGCCAGCAGCTTAAGCGGGAATACGCAGTATTTT.

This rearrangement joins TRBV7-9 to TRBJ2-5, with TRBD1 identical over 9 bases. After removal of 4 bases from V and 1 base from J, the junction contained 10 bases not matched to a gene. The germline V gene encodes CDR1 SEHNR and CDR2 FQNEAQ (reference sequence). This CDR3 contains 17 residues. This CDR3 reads CASSSPRDRALQETQYF. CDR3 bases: TGTGCCAGCAGCTCCCCCCGGGACAGGGCCCTCCAAGAGACCCAGTACTTC.

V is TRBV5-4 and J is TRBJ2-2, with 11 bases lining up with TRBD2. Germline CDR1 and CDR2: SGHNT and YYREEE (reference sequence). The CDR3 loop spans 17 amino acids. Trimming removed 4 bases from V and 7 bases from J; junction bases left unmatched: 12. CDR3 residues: CASSPRMTSGVYGELFF. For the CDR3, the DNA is TGTGCCAGCAGCCCTAGAATGACTAGCGGGGTGTACGGGGAGCTGTTTTTT.

The CDR3 nucleotides are TGTGCCAGCAGTTACGGTTTGGCAGTAGCCGGGGAGCTGTTTTTT. Protein sequence: CASSYGLAVAGELFF. J is TRBJ2-2 and V is TRBV6-5; D gene unclear. V lost 2 bases, J lost 6 bases, and 13 bases lay in between. The CDR3 covers 15 residues. Germline V gene sequence: CDR1 MNHEY, CDR2 SVGAGI.

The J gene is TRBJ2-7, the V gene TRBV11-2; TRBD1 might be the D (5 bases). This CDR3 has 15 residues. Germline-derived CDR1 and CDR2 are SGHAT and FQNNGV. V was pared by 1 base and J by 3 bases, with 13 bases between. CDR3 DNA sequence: TGTGCCAGCAGCTTAGTCACAGGTGGCGGCTACGAGCAGTACTTC. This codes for CASSLVTGGGYEQYF.

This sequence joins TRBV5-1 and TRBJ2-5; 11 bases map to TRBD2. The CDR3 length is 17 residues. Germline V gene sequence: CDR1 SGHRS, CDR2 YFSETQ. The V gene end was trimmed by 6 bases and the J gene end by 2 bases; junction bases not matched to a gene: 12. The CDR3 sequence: CASTRLAGNGGQETQYF. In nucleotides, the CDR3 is TGCGCCAGCACCAGACTAGCGGGAAACGGTGGGCAAGAGACCCAGTACTTC. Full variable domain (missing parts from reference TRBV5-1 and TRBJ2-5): KAGVTQTPRYLIKTRGQQVTLSCSPISGHRSVSWYQQTPGQGLQFLFEYFSETQRNKGNFPGRFSGRQFSNSRSEMNVSTLELGDSALYLCASTRLAGNGGQETQYFGPGTRLLVL.

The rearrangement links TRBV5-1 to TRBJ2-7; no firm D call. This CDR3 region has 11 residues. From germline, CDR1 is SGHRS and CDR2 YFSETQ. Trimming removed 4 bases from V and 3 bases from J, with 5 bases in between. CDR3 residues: CASSLDYEQYF. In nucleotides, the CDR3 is TGCGCCAGCAGCCTAGACTACGAGCAGTACTTC.

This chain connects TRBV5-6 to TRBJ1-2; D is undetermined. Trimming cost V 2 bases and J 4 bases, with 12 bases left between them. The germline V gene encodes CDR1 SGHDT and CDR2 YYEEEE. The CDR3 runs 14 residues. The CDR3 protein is CASSFHILTYGYTF. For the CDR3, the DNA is TGTGCCAGCAGCTTTCACATCCTGACCTATGGCTACACCTTC. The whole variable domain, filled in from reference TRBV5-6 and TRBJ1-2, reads DAGVTQSPTHLIKTRGQQVTLRCSPKSGHDTVSWYQQALGQGPQFIFQYYEEEERQRGNFPDRFSGHQFPNYSSELNVNALLLGDSALYLCASSFHILTYGYTFGSGTRLTVV.

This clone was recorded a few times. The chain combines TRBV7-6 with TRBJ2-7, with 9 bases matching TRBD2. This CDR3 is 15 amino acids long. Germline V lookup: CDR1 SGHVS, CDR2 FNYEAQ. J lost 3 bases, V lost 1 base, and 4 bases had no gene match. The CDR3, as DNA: TGTGCCAGCAGCTTAGGGGCTAGCGGGATCTACGAGCAGTACTTC. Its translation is CASSLGASGIYEQYF.

Here the CDR3 reads CASSHDHRNTEAFF. The DNA of the CDR3 is TGCGCCAGCAGCCACGATCACAGGAACACTGAAGCTTTCTTT. The V call is TRBV5-1, the J call TRBJ1-1; no definite D call. Trimming stripped 4 bases from V and 1 base from J, with 11 bases between. The CDR3 runs 14 residues. CDR1 and CDR2 from the germline V gene are SGHRS and YFSETQ.

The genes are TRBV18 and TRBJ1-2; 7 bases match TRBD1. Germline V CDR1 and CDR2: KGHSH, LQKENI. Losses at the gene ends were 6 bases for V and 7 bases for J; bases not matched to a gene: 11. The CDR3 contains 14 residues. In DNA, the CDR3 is TGTGCCAGCTCCCCCGACAGGGTAATAGGTGGCTACACCTTC. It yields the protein CASSPDRVIGGYTF.

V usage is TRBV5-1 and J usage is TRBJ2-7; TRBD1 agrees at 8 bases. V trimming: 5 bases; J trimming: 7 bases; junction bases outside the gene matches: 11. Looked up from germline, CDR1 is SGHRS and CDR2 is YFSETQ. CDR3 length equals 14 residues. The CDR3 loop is CASRGQGASQEQYF. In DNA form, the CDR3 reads TGCGCCAGCAGAGGTCAGGGGGCCTCCCAGGAGCAGTACTTC.

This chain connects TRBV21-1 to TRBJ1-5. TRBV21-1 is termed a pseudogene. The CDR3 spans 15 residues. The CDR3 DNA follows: TGTGCCAGCAGCACCCGGACGGGAAGCAATCAGCCCCAGCATTTT. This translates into CASSTRTGSNQPQHF.

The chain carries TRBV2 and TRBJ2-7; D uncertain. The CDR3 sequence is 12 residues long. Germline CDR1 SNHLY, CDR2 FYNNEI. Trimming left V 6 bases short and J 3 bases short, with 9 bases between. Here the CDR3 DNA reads TGTGCCAGCAGGATAGGACGCTACGAGCAGTACTTC. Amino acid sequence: CASRIGRYEQYF.

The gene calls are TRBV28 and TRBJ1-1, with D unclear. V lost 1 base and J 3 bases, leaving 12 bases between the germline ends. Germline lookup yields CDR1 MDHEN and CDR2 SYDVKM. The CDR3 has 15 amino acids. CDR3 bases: TGTGCCAGCAGTTTATTGGTATTATCGGACACTGAAGCTTTCTTT. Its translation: CASSLLVLSDTEAFF. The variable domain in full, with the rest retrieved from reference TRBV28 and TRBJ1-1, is DVKVTQSSRYLVKRTGEKVFLECVQDMDHENMFWYRQDPGLGLRLIYFSYDVKMKEKGDIPEGYSVSREKKERFSLILESASTNQTSMYLCASSLLVLSDTEAFFGQGTRLTVV.

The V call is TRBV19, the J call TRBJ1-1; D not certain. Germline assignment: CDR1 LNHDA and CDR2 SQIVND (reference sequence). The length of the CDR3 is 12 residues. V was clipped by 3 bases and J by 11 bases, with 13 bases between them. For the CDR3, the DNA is TGTGCCAGTAGTATCGGTGGGATGGAGGCTTTCTTT. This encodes CASSIGGMEAFF.